This TCR beta chain originates from a study of T cell responses to AZD1222 COVID-19 vaccine. Points from the study as a whole: Females made up more of the donors, who were largely white British, and clonal diversity may have come out too low. The repertoires were collected only after the peak T cell response. Nearly half of the spike-specific TCRs reportedly recognize variant regions that carry no mutations. Spike was spanned by vaccine-associated CD4 TCRs, which were dominant at 160-218 and 743-854.

Libraries were prepared by immunoSEQ multiplex PCR; TCRdb keeps only in-frame clonotypes and omits some of them. The repertoire consists of 250,000 to 300,000 clones, with 85% to 95% occurring once and the leading ten covering around 0.57%. Details on this clone: Its matching antigen is unknown.

CDR1 and CDR2 from the germline V gene are SGHNT and YYREEE (reference sequence). This CDR3 contains 15 residues. The trim removed 2 bases at V and 6 bases at J, leaving 7 bases unmatched. This sample comprised peripheral blood, obtained 28 days after the second AZD1222 dose. The chain joins TRBV5-4 to TRBJ2-1, with 8 bases aligning to TRBD1. The receptor was isolated from an adult who received the AZD1222 COVID-19 vaccine. The CDR3 nucleotides read TGTGCCAGCAGCTTTACGACAGGGGCCCCCAATGAGCAGTTCTTC. Protein sequence: CASSFTTGAPNEQFF.